These 26 T cell receptor beta chains were all obtained from the same sample, sequenced in a study of T cell responses to AZD1222 COVID-19 vaccine. Libraries were prepared by immunoSEQ multiplex PCR; TCRdb keeps only in-frame clonotypes and omits some of them. The sample carries under 200,000 clones, roughly 90% recorded once. The starting material was peripheral blood, obtained on day 0 of AZD1222 vaccination. The receptors derive from an adult in good health.

This chain links TRBV28 with TRBJ1-4, with D unresolved. This CDR3 has 14 amino acids. Trimming stripped 2 bases from V and 8 bases from J, with 12 bases between. Germline values: CDR1 MDHEN, CDR2 SYDVKM. For the CDR3, the DNA is TGTGCCAGCAGTTTAAGTCCCCCCGGGGAAAAACTGTTTTTT. Its protein product is CASSLSPPGEKLFF.

The sample holds one count of this clone. The gene calls are TRBV25-1 and TRBJ1-3; D remains unclear. Germline lookup yields CDR1 MGHDK and CDR2 SYGVNS. The CDR3 is made up of 17 amino acids. V lost 5 bases and J lost 5, with 22 bases in between. CDR3 coding DNA: TGTGCCAGCAGTAATTTAGCGTCGGGTGTGGGTCGAAACACCATATATTTT. It codes for CASSNLASGVGRNTIYF.

Only a few counts were recorded for this clone. The chain carries TRBV6-2 or TRBV6-3 and TRBJ1-2, with TRBD1 as a possible D gene (5 bases). The CDR3 has 15 residues. Trimming cost V 6 bases and J 6 bases, with 20 bases left between them. Germline V lookup: CDR1 MNHEY, CDR2 SVGEGT. The DNA of the CDR3 is TGTGCCAGCAGCACCGCCAGTACGGGGGGAAATGGCTACACCTTC. It codes for CASSTASTGGNGYTF.

The chain carries TRBV5-1 and TRBJ2-7, with unresolved D. The CDR3 runs to 14 residues. The V end lost 0 bases, the J end lost 2 bases, and 9 bases lay between the germline ends. Germline CDR1 and CDR2: SGHRS and YFSETQ. CDR3 sequence: CASSLAGRPYEQYF. The CDR3 DNA is TGCGCCAGCAGCTTGGCCGGCAGACCCTACGAGCAGTACTTC.

The genes are TRBV28 and TRBJ1-5, with TRBD1 as a possible D gene (6 bases). Trimming removed 6 bases from V and 7 bases from J, with 13 bases in between. The CDR3 spans 13 residues. The germline V gene has CDR1 MDHEN and CDR2 SYDVKM. The CDR3 DNA sequence: TGTGCCAGCAGCTGGGGGGCGAAACAGCCCCAGCATTTT. This encodes CASSWGAKQPQHF.

V and J are TRBV27 and TRBJ1-1; D is ambiguous. The CDR3 has 14 residues. From germline, CDR1 is MNHEY and CDR2 SMNVEV (reference sequence). The V gene lost 5 bases and the J gene lost 2 bases, with 12 bases spanning the gap. CDR3 nucleotide sequence: TGTGCCAGCAGTCCAGCTAGAGACAACACTGAAGCTTTCTTT. Translating it yields CASSPARDNTEAFF.

The chain recombines TRBV9 with TRBJ2-1; D unresolved. Trimming took 2 bases from V and 11 from J, leaving 14 bases between them. CDR1 and CDR2 from the germline V gene are SGDLS and YYNGEE. The CDR3 is 13 residues long. CDR3 coding DNA: TGTGCCAGCAGCGTCCAGGATTCGGTTAAGCAGTTCTTC. This translates into CASSVQDSVKQFF.

The rearrangement joins TRBV19 to TRBJ2-2; D is uncertain. CDR1 LNHDA and CDR2 SQIVND come from the germline V gene (reference sequence). V gave up 4 bases and J gave up 4 bases, with 1 base separating them. The CDR3 totals 11 residues. CDR3 sequence (DNA): TGTGCCAGTAGTAGCACCGGGGAGCTGTTTTTT. Protein sequence: CASSSTGELFF.

This sequence joins TRBV2 and TRBJ2-5; D possibly corresponds to TRBD2 (6 bases). The length of the CDR3 is 13 residues. CDR1 is SNHLY and CDR2 is FYNNEI in the germline V gene. V dropped 6 bases and J dropped 7 bases, with 15 bases sitting between them. CDR3 nucleotide sequence: TGTGCCAGCAGACGGGACTCCATGGGGACCCAGTACTTC. Amino acids: CASRRDSMGTQYF.

This chain links TRBV6-5 with TRBJ1-6; 7 nucleotides agree with TRBD1. The V and J ends lost 6 bases and 5 bases, in that order; junction bases with no gene match: 7. CDR1 and CDR2 from the germline V gene are MNHEY and SVGAGI. This CDR3 contains 15 residues. This CDR3 is CASRKGTADNSPLHF. The DNA of the CDR3 is TGTGCCAGCAGGAAAGGGACAGCAGATAATTCACCCCTCCACTTT.

V and J are TRBV15 and TRBJ2-3, with TRBD2 matching 8 bases. The CDR3 runs 15 residues. Trimming took 2 bases from V and 5 from J; bases not matched to a gene: 6. CDR1 is LNHNV, CDR2 YYDKDF, per germline (reference sequence). The CDR3 here is CATSRYGGAGDTQYF. CDR3 DNA sequence: TGTGCCACCAGCAGATACGGGGGGGCCGGAGATACGCAGTATTTT.

The gene calls are TRBV28 and TRBJ1-2, with 8 bases fitting TRBD1. Per the germline V gene, CDR1 is MDHEN and CDR2 is SYDVKM. V trimming: 10 bases; J trimming: 4 bases; junction bases outside the gene matches: 5. The CDR3 is 12 residues long. The CDR3 nucleotides are TGTGCCATCCAGGGGGCGGGCTATGGCTACACCTTC. This translates into CAIQGAGYGYTF.

This clone was observed a single time. The V call is TRBV29-1, the J call TRBJ1-3; a possible D gene is TRBD1 (6 bases). V was trimmed by 1 base and J by 0 bases, leaving 13 bases between them. CDR1 is SQVTM and CDR2 is ANQGSEA in the germline V gene. The CDR3 runs to 16 residues. CDR3 sequence reads: CSVEGLGASSGNTIYF. Here the CDR3 DNA reads TGCAGCGTTGAAGGCTTGGGGGCGAGCTCTGGAAACACCATATATTTT.

The chain uses TRBV4-3 and TRBJ2-6; possible D gene TRBD1, 6 bases. The CDR3 loop spans 14 amino acids. V was cut by 0 bases and J by 12 bases, with 12 bases left in between. In germline, CDR1 is LGHNA, CDR2 YSLEER. CDR3 amino acids: CASSQETGLRVLTF. CDR3 nucleotides: TGCGCCAGCAGCCAAGAAACAGGGCTTCGCGTCCTGACTTTC.

The chain couples TRBV28 to TRBJ2-5, with TRBD2 matching 9 bases. Germline V gene lookup returns CDR1 MDHEN and CDR2 SYDVKM. The ends lost 8 bases at V and 7 bases at J; junction bases unmatched: 2. This CDR3 is built from 11 residues. DNA of the CDR3: TGTGCCAGCGCGGGAGGGGCGACCCAGTACTTC. Encoded protein: CASAGGATQYF.

CDR3 region: CASSRATGRGTEAFF. The CDR3 DNA reads as TGTGCCAGCAGCCGCGCGACAGGGAGAGGGACTGAAGCTTTCTTT. V usage is TRBV21-1 and J usage is TRBJ1-1; TRBD1, the D gene given by the table, was not confirmed from the DNA. TRBV21-1 is termed a pseudogene. This CDR3 has 15 amino acids.

This chain joins TRBV4-2 and TRBJ2-1; D perhaps matches TRBD1 (5 bases). The germline gives CDR1 LGHNA, CDR2 YNFKEQ. There are 13 residues in the CDR3. V lost 0 bases to trimming and J lost 7 bases, with 7 bases between them. In nucleotides, the CDR3 is TGTGCCAGCAGCCAAGATGGGGCTAATGAGCAGTTCTTC. It is translated as CASSQDGANEQFF.

This chain connects TRBV19 to TRBJ2-7; TRBD2 aligns across 7 bases. Germline lookup yields CDR1 LNHDA and CDR2 SQIVND (reference sequence). J gave up 3 bases and V 5 bases, and 7 bases lay outside the gene matches. The CDR3 runs to 14 residues. CDR3 loop: CASSPRLAHYEQYF. Here the CDR3 DNA reads TGTGCCAGTAGTCCCAGACTAGCACACTACGAGCAGTACTTC.

The V and J genes are TRBV10-3 and TRBJ2-2, with D possibly being TRBD1 or TRBD2 (5 bases each). With 10 bases removed from V and 2 bases from J, the gap between germline ends came to 14 bases. Looked up from germline, CDR1 is ENHRY and CDR2 is SYGVKD. The CDR3 has 14 amino acids. The CDR3 DNA follows: TGTGCCACCCGGGACGGCCGAAACACCGGGGAGCTGTTTTTT. This translates into CATRDGRNTGELFF.

This clone showed up just a few times. The J gene is TRBJ2-5, the V gene TRBV20-1; 7 bases align to TRBD1. The CDR3 covers 15 residues. Germline trimming cut 3 bases from V and 2 bases from J; bases unmatched to any gene: 9. Germline lookup yields CDR1 DFQATT and CDR2 SNEGSKA (reference sequence). The CDR3 bases are TGCAGTGCTAGTGATCTACGGGACAGACAAGAGACCCAGTACTTC. This sequence encodes CSASDLRDRQETQYF.

V is TRBV27 and J is TRBJ2-7, with TRBD2 identical over 8 bases. V dropped 2 bases and J dropped 0; count of bases not matched to a gene: 0. Germline CDR1 reads MNHEY; CDR2 reads SMNVEV (reference sequence). The CDR3 has 14 residues. The CDR3 reads CASSLSGSSYEQYF. The CDR3 nucleotides are TGTGCCAGCAGTTTAAGCGGGAGCTCCTACGAGCAGTACTTC.

The chain has TRBV4-2 and TRBJ2-2; 7 nucleotides line up with TRBD1. In germline, CDR1 is LGHNA, CDR2 YNFKEQ. V dropped 5 bases and J dropped 1; count of bases not matched to a gene: 10. The CDR3 runs to 17 residues. The CDR3 DNA is TGTGCCAGCAGCGCCCAAAGGGGGACAGAGAACACCGGGGAGCTGTTTTTT. Translating gives CASSAQRGTENTGELFF.

This chain links TRBV28 with TRBJ1-5, with D possibly matching TRBD1 (6 bases). Germline V gene data show CDR1 as MDHEN and CDR2 as SYDVKM. The CDR3 sequence is 14 residues long. Trimming stripped 6 bases from V and 4 bases from J, with 13 bases between. The CDR3 region is CASSYGQPNQPQHF. CDR3 sequence (DNA): TGTGCCAGCAGCTACGGACAGCCAAATCAGCCCCAGCATTTT. The complete variable domain, with remaining parts taken from reference TRBV28 and TRBJ1-5, reads DVKVTQSSRYLVKRTGEKVFLECVQDMDHENMFWYRQDPGLGLRLIYFSYDVKMKEKGDIPEGYSVSREKKERFSLILESASTNQTSMYLCASSYGQPNQPQHFGDGTRLSIL.

This chain links TRBV27 with TRBJ1-4; 9 bases agree with TRBD1. The CDR3 consists of 13 residues. After removal of 5 bases from V and 5 bases from J, the junction contained 0 bases not matched to a gene. CDR1 MNHEY and CDR2 SMNVEV come from the germline V gene (reference sequence). The CDR3 reads CASSDRGNEKLFF. The CDR3 nucleotides read TGTGCCAGCAGTGACAGGGGGAATGAAAAACTGTTTTTT.

In its sample, this clone was seen once. The chain uses TRBV19 and TRBJ2-3; D is possibly TRBD2 (6 bases). This CDR3 contains 11 residues. Germline V lookup: CDR1 LNHDA, CDR2 SQIVND (reference sequence). The ends were cut back, 6 bases at V and 7 bases at J, with 8 bases in the middle. CDR3 loop: CASRGGYTQYF. CDR3 in DNA: TGTGCCAGTAGGGGGGGATATACGCAGTATTTT.

This clone was picked up one time. The CDR3 nucleotides are TGTGCCAGCAGTCTACAGGGGGCCACCGGGGAGCTGTTTTTT. Its protein product is CASSLQGATGELFF. V is TRBV25-1 and J is TRBJ2-2; 9 bases fit TRBD1. Unmatched junction bases numbered 2, after V lost 5 bases and J lost 4 bases. The CDR3 is made up of 14 amino acids. Germline V gene lookup returns CDR1 MGHDK and CDR2 SYGVNS.